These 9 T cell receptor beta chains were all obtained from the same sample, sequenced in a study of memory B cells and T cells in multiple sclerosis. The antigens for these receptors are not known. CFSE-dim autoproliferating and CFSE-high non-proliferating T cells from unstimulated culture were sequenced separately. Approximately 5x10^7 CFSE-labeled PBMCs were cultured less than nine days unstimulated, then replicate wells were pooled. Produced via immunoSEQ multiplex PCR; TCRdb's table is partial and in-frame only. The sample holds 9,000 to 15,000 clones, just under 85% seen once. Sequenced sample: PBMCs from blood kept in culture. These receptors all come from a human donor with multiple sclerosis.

The CDR3 nucleotides are TGTGCCAGCAGCCCCGGTCAGGGAGCCGGAGATACGCAGTATTTT. It specifies CASSPGQGAGDTQYF. The J gene is TRBJ2-3, the V gene TRBV11-1; D may match TRBD1 or TRBD2 (5 bases each). Per the germline V gene, CDR1 is SGHAT and CDR2 is FQDESV (reference sequence). The CDR3 loop spans 15 amino acids. V was shortened by 5 bases and J by 5 bases, with 17 bases between the two germline ends.

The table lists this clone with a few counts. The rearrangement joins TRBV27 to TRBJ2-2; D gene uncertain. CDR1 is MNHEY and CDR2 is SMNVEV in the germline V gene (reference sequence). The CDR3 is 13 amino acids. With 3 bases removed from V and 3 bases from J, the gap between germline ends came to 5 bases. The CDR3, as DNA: TGTGCCAGCAGTTTGTGGGACACCGGGGAGCTGTTTTTT. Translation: CASSLWDTGELFF.

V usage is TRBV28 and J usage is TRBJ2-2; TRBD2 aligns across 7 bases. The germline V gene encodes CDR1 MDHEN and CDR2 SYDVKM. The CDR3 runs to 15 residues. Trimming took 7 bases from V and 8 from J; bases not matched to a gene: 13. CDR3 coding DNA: TGTGCCAGCAAACCCGAGCGGGGTGGGGCAGGGGAGCTGTTTTTT. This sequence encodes CASKPERGGAGELFF.

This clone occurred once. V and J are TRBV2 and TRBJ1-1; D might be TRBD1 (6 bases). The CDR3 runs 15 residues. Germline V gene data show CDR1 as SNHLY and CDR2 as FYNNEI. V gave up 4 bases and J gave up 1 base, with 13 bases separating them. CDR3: CASSVGGRSNTEAFF. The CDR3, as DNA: TGTGCCAGCAGTGTTGGGGGCCGGTCGAACACTGAAGCTTTCTTT.

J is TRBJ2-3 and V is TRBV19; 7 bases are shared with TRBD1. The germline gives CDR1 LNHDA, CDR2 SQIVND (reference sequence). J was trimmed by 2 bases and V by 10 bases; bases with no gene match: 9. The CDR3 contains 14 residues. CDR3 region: CATTRQGFTDTQYF. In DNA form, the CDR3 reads TGTGCCACCACAAGACAGGGATTCACAGATACGCAGTATTTT.

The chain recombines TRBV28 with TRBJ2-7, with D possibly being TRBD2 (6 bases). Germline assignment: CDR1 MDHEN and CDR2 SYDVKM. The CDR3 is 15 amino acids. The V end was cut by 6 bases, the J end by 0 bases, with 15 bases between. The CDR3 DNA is TGTGCCAGCAGGCCGGTCGCGGGGTCCTCCTACGAGCAGTACTTC. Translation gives CASRPVAGSSYEQYF.

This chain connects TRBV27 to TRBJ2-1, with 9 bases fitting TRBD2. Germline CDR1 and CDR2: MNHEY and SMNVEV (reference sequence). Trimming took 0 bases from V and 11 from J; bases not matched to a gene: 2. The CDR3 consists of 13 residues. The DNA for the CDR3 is TGTGCCAGCAGTTTATCGGGACTAGCAAAGCAGTTCTTC. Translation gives CASSLSGLAKQFF.

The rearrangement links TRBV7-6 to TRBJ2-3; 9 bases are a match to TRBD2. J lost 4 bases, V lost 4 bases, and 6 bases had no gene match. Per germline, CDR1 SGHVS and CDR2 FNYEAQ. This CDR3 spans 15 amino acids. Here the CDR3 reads CASSSGTSFADTQYF. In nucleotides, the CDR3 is TGTGCCAGCAGCTCCGGGACTAGCTTTGCAGATACGCAGTATTTT.

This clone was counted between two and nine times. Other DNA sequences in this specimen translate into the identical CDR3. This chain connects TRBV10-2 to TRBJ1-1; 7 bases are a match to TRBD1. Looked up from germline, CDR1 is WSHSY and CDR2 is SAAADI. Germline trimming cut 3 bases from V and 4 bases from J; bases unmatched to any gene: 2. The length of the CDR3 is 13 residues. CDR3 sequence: CASSDRGITEAFF. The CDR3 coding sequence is TGCGCCAGCAGTGACAGGGGGATCACTGAAGCTTTCTTT.